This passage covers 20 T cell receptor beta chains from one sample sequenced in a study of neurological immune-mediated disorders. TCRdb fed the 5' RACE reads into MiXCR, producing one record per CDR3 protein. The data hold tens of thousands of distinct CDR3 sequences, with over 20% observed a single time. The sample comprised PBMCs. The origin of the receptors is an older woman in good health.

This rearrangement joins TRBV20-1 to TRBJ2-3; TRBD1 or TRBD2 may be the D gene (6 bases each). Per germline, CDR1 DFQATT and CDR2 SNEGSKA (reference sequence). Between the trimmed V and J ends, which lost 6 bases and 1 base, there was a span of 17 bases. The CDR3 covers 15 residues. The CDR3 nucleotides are TGCAGTGCCCTCCTGGAGGGGGGCCGCACAGATACGCAGTATTTT. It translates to CSALLEGGRTDTQYF.

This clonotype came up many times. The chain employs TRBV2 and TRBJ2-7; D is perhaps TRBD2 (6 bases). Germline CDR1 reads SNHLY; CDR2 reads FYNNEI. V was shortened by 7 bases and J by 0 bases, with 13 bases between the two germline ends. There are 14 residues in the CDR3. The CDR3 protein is CASIRDLSSYEQYF. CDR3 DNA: TGTGCCAGCATCCGGGACTTGAGCTCCTACGAGCAGTACTTC. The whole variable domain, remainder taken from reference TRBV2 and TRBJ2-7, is EPEVTQTPSHQVTQMGQEVILRCVPISNHLYFYWYRQILGQKVEFLVSFYNNEISEKSEIFDDQFSVERPDGSNFTLKIRSTKLEDSAMYFCASIRDLSSYEQYFGPGTRLTVT.

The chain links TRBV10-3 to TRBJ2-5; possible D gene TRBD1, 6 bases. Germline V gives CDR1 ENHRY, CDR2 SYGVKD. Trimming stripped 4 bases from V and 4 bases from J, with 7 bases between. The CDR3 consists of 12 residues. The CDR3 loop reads CAISAQGETQYF. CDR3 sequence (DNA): TGTGCCATCAGTGCACAGGGAGAGACCCAGTACTTC.

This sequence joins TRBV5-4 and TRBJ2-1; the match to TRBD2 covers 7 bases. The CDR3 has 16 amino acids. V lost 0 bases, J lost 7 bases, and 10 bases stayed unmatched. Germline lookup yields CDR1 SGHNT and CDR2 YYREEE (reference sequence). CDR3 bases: TGTGCCAGCAGCTTGGGTGCTAGCGGAGGCTATAATGAGCAGTTCTTC. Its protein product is CASSLGASGGYNEQFF. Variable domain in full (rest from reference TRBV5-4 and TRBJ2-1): ETGVTQSPTHLIKTRGQQVTLRCSSQSGHNTVSWYQQALGQGPQFIFQYYREEENGRGNFPPRFSGLQFPNYSSELNVNALELDDSALYLCASSLGASGGYNEQFFGPGTRLTVL.

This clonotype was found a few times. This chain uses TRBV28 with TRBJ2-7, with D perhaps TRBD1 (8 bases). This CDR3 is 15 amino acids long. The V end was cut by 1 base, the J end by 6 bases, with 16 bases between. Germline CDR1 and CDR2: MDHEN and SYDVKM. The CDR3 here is CASSLYRGGAPEQYF. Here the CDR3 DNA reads TGTGCCAGCAGTTTATACAGGGGGGGAGCTCCCGAGCAGTACTTC.

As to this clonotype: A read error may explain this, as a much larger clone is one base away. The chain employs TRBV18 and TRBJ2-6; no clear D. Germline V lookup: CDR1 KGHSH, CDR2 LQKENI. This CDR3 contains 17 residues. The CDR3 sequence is CASSPSRVNSEANVLTF. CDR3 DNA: TGTGCCAGCTCACCGTCCCGAGTTAACTCTGAGGCCAACGTCCTGACTTTC. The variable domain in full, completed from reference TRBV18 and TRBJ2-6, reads NAGVMQNPRHLVRRRGQEARLRCSPMKGHSHVYWYRQLPEEGLKFMVYLQKENIIDESGMPKERFSAEFPKEGPSILRIQQVVRGDSAAYFCASSPSRVNSEANVLTFGAGSRLTVL.

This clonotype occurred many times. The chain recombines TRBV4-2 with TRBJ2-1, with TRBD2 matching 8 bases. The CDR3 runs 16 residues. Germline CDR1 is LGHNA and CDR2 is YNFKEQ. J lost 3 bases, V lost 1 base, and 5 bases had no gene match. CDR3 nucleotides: TGTGCCAGCAGCCAAGTTCAAGCGGGGGTCTACAATGAGCAGTTCTTC. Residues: CASSQVQAGVYNEQFF.

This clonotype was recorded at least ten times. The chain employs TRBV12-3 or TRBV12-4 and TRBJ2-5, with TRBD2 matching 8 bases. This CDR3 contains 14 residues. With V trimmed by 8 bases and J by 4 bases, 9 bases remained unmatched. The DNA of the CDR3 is TGTGCCAGCGGGGTAGCGGGATTTTCAGAGACCCAGTACTTC. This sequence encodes CASGVAGFSETQYF.

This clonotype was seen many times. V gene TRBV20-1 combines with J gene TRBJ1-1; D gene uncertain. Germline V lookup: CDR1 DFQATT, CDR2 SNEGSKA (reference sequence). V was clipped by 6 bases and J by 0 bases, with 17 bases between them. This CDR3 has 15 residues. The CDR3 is CSAVLHLPLNTEAFF. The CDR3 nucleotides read TGCAGTGCCGTCCTACACCTACCCTTGAACACTGAAGCTTTCTTT.

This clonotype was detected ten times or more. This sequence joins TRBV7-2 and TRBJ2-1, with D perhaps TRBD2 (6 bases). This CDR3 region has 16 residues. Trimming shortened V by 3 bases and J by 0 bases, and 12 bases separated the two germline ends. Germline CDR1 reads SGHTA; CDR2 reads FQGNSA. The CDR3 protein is CASSFGTSSSYNEQFF. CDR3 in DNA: TGTGCCAGCAGCTTCGGGACTTCAAGCTCCTACAATGAGCAGTTCTTC.

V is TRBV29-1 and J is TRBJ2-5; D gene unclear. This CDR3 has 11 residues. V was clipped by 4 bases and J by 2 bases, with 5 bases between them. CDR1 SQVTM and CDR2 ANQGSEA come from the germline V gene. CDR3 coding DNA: TGCAGCGTTGTTTGGCAAGAGACCCAGTACTTC. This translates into CSVVWQETQYF. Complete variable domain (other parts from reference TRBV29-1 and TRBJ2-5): SAVISQKPSRDICQRGTSLTIQCQVDSQVTMMFWYRQQPGQSLTLIATANQGSEATYESGFVIDKFPISRPNLTFSTLTVSNMSPEDSSIYLCSVVWQETQYFGPGTRLLVL.

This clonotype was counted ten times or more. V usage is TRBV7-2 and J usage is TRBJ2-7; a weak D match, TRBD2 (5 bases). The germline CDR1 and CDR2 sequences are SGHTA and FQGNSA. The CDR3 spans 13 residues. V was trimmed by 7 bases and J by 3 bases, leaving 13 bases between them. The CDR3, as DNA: TGTGCCAGCACCCCGGGGAGAGGCTACGAGCAGTACTTC. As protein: CASTPGRGYEQYF. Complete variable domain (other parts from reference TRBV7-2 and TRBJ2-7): GAGVSQSPSNKVTEKGKDVELRCDPISGHTALYWYRQSLGQGLEFLIYFQGNSAPDKSGLPSDRFSAERTGGSVSTLTIQRTQQEDSAVYLCASTPGRGYEQYFGPGTRLTVT.

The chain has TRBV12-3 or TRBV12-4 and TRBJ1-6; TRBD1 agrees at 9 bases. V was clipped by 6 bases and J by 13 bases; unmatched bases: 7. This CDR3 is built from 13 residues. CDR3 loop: CASSNRGLGPLHF. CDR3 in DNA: TGTGCCAGCAGCAACAGGGGGCTGGGGCCCCTCCACTTT.

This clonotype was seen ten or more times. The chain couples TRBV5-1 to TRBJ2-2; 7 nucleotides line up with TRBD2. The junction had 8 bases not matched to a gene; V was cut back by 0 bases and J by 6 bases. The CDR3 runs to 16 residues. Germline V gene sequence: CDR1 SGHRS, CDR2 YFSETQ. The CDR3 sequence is CASSLGAGAIAGELFF. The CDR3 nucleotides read TGCGCCAGCAGCTTGGGTGCGGGAGCGATTGCCGGGGAGCTGTTTTTT.

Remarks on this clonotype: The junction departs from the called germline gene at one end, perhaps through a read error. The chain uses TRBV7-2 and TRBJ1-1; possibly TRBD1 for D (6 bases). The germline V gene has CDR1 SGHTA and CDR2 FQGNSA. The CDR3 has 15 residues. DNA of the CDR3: TGTGTCAGCAGCTTCGTCGACAGGTTTAACACTGAAGCTTTCTTT. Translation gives CVSSFVDRFNTEAFF.

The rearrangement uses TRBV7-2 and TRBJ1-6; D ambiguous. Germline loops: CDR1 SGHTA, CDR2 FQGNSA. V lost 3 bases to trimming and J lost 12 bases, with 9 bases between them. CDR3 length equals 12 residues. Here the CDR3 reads CASSFFQQPLHF. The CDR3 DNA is TGTGCCAGCAGCTTTTTTCAGCAACCCCTCCACTTT.

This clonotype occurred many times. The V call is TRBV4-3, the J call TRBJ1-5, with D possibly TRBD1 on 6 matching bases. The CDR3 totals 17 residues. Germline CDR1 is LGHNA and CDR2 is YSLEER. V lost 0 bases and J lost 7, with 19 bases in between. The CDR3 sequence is CASSQDLNTGGGQPQHF. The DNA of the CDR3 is TGCGCCAGCAGCCAAGATCTTAACACCGGGGGCGGCCAGCCCCAGCATTTT.

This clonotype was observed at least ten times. For the CDR3, the DNA is TGTGCCAGCAGCTTTGGAAACTCTGGGGCCAACGTCCTGACTTTC. Its translation: CASSFGNSGANVLTF. The chain combines TRBV7-9 with TRBJ2-6; D is uncertain. The V gene lost 3 bases and the J gene lost 0 bases, with 6 bases spanning the gap. The CDR3 has 15 amino acids. Germline loops: CDR1 SEHNR, CDR2 FQNEAQ (reference sequence).

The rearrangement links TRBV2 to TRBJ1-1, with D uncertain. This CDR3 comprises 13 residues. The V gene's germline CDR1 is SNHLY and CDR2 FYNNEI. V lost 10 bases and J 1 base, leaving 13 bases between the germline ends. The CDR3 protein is CANTELRNTEAFF. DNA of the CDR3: TGTGCCAACACCGAACTAAGGAACACTGAAGCTTTCTTT.

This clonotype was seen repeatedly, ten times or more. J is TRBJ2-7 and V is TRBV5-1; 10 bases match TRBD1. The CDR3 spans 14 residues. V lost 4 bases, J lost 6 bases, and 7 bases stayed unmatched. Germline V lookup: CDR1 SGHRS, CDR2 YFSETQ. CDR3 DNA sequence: TGCGCCAGCAGCATTGGGACAGGGGAAAGCGAGCAGTACTTC. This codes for CASSIGTGESEQYF.